This TCR beta chain derives from a study of quantifying T cell responses using KT2 cells. Study in general: TCR alpha and beta constant-region primers primed reverse transcription of RNA. Study outcomes and limitations: Counts of KT2 alpha and beta sequences rose linearly with the number of KT2 cells added.

Each cDNA got a UMI-containing oligo ligated at its 3' end. First-round PCR used three to five cycles and beta primers RC1.1 and RC1.2 covering TRBC1 and TRBC2. Each CDR3 protein gets one entry after TCRdb re-called the UMI-ligation and nested PCR reads with MiXCR. The data hold some 43,000 distinct CDR3 sequences, with over 15% observed a single time. A note on this clonotype: The antigen is undetermined.

Unfractionated PBMC were spiked with known numbers of KT2 clone cells. This TCR derives from a human donor. The sample taken for sequencing was PBMCs spiked with cells of the T cell clone KT2.

The CDR3 sequence: CASSDKGTTDTQYF. The CDR3 nucleotides are TGTGCCAGCAGTGACAAGGGGACGACAGATACGCAGTATTTT. The V gene is TRBV6-1, the J gene TRBJ2-3; D tentatively reads TRBD1 or TRBD2 (5 bases each). Trimming took off 3 bases at V and 3 bases at J, with 10 bases between the two ends. This CDR3 has 14 residues. Germline values: CDR1 MNHNS, CDR2 SASEGT.